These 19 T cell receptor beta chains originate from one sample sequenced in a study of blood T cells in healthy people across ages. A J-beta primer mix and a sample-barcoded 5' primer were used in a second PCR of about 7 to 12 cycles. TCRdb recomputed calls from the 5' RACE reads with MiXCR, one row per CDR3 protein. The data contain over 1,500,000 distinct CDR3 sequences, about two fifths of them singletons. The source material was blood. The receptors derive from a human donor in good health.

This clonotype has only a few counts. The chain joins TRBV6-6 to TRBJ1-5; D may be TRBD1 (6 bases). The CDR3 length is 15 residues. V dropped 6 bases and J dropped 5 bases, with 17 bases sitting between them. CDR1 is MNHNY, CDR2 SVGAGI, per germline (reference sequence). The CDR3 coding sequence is TGTGCCAGCAGACCAACAGGGCGCGGAGATCAGCCCCAGCATTTT. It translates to CASRPTGRGDQPQHF.

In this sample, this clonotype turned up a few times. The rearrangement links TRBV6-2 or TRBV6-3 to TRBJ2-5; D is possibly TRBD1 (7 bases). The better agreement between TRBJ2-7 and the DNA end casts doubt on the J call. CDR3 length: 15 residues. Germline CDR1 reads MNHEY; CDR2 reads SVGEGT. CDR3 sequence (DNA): TGTGCCAGCACCGAAGAGGGGGCGGGGATCCACGAGCAGTACTTC. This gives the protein CASTEEGAGIHEQYF.

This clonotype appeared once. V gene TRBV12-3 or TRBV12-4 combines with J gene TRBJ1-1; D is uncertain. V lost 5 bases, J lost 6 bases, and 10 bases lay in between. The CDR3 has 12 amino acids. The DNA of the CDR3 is TGTGCCAGCAGTCCAGAGGTCGCTGAAGCTTTCTTT. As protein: CASSPEVAEAFF.

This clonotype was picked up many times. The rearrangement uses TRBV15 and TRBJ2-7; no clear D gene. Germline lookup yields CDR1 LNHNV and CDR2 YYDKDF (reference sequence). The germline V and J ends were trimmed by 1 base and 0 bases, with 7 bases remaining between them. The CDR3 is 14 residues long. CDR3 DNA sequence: TGTGCCACCAGCAGAGTAGGCAGCTCCTACGAGCAGTACTTC. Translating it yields CATSRVGSSYEQYF.

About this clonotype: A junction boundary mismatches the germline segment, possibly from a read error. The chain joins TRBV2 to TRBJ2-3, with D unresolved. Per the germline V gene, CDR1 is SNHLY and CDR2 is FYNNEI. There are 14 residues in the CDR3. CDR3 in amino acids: CTSTRSSSTDTQYF. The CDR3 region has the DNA TGTACCAGCACACGGTCCTCCTCCACAGATACGCAGTATTTT.

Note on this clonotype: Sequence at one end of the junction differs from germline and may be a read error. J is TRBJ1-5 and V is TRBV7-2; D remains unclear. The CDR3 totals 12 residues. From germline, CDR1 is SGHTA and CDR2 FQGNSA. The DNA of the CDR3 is TGTGCCAGCAGCTTCTCCAATCAGCCCCGGCATTTT. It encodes CASSFSNQPRHF.

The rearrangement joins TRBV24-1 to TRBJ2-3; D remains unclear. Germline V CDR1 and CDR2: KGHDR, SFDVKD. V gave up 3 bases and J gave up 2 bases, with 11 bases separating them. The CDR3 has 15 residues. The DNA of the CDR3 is TGTGCCACCAGTGATCTAGACACAAACACAGATACGCAGTATTTT. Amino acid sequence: CATSDLDTNTDTQYF.

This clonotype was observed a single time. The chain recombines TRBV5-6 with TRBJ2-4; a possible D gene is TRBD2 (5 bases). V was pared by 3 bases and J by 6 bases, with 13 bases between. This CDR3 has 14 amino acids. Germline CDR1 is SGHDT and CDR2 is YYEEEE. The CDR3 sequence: CASSWERDLNIQYF. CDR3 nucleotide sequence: TGTGCCAGCAGCTGGGAACGGGATCTAAACATTCAGTACTTC.

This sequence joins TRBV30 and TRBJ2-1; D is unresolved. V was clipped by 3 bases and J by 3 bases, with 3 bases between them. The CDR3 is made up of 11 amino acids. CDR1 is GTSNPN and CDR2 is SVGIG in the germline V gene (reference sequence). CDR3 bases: TGTGCCTGGAGGAACTACAATGAGCAGTTCTTC. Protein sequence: CAWRNYNEQFF.

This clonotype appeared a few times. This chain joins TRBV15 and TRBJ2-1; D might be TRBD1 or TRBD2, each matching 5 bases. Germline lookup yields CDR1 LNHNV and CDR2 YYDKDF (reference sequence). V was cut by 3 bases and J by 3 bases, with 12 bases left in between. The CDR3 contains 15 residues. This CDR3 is CATSRDGAGYNEQFF. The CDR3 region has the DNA TGTGCCACCAGCAGGGACGGGGCGGGCTACAATGAGCAGTTCTTC.

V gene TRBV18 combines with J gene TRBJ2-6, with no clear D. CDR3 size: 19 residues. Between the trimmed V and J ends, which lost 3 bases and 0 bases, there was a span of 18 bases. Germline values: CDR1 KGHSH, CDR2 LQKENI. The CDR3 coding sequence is TGTGCCAGCTCACCTGTCGTCCGTTACCGATTCTCTGGGGCCAACGTCCTGACTTTC. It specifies CASSPVVRYRFSGANVLTF.

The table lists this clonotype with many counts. CDR3 residues: CASSLDGRQETQYF. CDR3 in DNA: TGTGCCAGCAGCTTAGATGGCAGGCAAGAGACCCAGTACTTC. The chain joins TRBV5-6 to TRBJ2-5; the D is unclear. The CDR3 is 14 residues long. The V gene's germline CDR1 is SGHDT and CDR2 YYEEEE. Trimming shortened V by 2 bases and J by 2 bases, and 10 bases separated the two germline ends.

The CDR3 DNA reads as TGTGCCAGCAGCTCAACAGGGGCCTGGGGCTACACCTTC. It codes for CASSSTGAWGYTF. The chain combines TRBV7-9 with TRBJ1-2, with 7 bases that match TRBD1. This CDR3 region has 13 residues. Germline lookup yields CDR1 SEHNR and CDR2 FQNEAQ (reference sequence). Germline trimming cut 4 bases from V and 8 bases from J; bases unmatched to any gene: 7.

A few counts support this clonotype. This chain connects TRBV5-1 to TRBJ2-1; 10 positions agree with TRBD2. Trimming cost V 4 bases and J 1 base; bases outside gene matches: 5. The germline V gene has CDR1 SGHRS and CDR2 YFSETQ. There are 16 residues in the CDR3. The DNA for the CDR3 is TGCGCCAGCAGCGATCTACTAGCGGGATCCTACAATGAGCAGTTCTTC. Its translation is CASSDLLAGSYNEQFF.

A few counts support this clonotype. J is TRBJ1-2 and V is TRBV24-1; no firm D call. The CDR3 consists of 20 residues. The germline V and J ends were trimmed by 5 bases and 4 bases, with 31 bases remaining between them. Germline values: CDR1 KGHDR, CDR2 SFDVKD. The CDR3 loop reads CATSGPILDEGQLFVYGYTF. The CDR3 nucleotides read TGTGCCACCAGTGGTCCTATTTTGGACGAAGGCCAACTTTTTGTCTATGGCTACACCTTC.

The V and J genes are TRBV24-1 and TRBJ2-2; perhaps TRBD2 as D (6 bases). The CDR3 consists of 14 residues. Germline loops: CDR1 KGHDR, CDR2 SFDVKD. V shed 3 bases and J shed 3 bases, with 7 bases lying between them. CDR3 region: CATSDGGYTGELFF. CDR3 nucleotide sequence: TGTGCCACCAGTGATGGAGGGTACACCGGGGAGCTGTTTTTT.

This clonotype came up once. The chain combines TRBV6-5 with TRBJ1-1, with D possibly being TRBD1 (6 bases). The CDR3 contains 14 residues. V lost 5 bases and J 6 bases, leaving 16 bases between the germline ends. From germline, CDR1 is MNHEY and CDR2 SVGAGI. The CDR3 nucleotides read TGTGCCAGCAGTCGCGGGGTGGGGGCACCTGAAGCTTTCTTT. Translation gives CASSRGVGAPEAFF.

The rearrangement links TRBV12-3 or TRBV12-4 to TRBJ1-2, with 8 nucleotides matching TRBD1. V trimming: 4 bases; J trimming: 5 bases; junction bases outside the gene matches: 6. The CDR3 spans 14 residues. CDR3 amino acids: CASSYPGQVYGYTF. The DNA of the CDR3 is TGTGCCAGCAGTTATCCGGGACAGGTGTATGGCTACACCTTC.

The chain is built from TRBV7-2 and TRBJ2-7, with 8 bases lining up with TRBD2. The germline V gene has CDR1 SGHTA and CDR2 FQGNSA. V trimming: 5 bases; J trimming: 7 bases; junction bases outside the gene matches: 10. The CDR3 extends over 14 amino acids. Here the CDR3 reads CASSPGRASEEQYF. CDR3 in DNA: TGTGCCAGCAGCCCCGGGAGGGCTTCGGAGGAGCAGTACTTC.